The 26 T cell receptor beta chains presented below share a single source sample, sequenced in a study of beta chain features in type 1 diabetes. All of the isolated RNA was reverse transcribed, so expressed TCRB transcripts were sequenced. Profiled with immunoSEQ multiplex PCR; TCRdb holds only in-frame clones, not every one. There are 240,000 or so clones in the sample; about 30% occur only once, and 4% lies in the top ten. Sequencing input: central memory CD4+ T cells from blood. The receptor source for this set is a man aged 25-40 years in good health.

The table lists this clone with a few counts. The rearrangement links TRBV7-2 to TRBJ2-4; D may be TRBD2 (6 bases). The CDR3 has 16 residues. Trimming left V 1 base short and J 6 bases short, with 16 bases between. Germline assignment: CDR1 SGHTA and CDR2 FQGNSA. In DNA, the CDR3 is TGTGCCAGCAGCTTAGAAGGCGGGAACGGGGTAAACATTCAGTACTTC. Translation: CASSLEGGNGVNIQYF.

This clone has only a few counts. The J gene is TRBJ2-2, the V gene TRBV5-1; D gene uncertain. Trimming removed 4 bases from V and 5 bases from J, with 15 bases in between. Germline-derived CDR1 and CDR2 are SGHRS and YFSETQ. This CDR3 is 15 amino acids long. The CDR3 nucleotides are TGCGCCAGCAGCCCTAGGGTGGATCGGACCGGGGAGCTGTTTTTT. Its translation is CASSPRVDRTGELFF.

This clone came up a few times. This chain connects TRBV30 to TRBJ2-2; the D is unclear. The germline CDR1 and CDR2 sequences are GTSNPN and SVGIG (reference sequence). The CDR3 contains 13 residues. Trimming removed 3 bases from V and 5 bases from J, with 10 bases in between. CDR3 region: CAWRAVRTGELFF. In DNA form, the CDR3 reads TGTGCCTGGAGGGCAGTGAGGACCGGGGAGCTGTTTTTT.

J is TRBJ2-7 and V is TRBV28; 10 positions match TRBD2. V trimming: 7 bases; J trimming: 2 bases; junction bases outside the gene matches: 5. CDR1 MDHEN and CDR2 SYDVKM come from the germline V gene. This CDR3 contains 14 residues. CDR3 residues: CASKLAGLTYEQYF. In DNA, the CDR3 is TGTGCCAGCAAACTAGCGGGACTAACCTACGAGCAGTACTTC.

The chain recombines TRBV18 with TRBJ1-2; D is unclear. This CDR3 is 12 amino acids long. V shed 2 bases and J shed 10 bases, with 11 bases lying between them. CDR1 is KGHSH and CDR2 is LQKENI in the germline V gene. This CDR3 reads CASSPGYEDYTF. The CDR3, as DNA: TGTGCCAGCTCACCAGGGTACGAGGACTACACCTTC.

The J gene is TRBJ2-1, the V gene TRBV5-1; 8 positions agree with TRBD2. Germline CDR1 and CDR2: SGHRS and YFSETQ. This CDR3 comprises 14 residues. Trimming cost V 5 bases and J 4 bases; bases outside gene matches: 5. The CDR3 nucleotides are TGCGCCAGCAGTCCAGCGGGGGAGTACAATGAGCAGTTCTTC. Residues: CASSPAGEYNEQFF.

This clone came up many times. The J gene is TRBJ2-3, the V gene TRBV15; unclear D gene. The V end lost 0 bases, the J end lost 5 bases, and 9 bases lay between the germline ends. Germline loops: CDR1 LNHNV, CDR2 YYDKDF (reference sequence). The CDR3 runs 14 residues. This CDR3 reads CATSRDVGKDTQYF. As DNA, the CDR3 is TGTGCCACCAGCAGAGATGTAGGGAAAGATACGCAGTATTTT.

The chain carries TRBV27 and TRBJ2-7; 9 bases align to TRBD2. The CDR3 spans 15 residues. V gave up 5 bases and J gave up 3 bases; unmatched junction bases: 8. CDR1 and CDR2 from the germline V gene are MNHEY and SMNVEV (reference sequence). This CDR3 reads CASSEPGLANYEQYF. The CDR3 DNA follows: TGTGCCAGCAGTGAACCGGGACTAGCTAACTACGAGCAGTACTTC.

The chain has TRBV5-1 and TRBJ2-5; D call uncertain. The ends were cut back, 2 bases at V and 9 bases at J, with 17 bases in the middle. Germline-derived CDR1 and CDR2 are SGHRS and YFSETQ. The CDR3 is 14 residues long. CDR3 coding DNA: TGCGCCAGCAGCTTAGAGCCCATCTTTGCCGCCCAGTACTTC. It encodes CASSLEPIFAAQYF.

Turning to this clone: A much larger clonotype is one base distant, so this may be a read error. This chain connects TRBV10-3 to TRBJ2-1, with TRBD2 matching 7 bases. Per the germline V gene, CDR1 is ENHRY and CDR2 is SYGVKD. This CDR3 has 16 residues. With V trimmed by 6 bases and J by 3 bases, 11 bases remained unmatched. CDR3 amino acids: CAIRAGTNGSYNEQFF. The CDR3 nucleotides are TGTGCCATCAGGGCCGGGACTAACGGGAGCTACAATGAGCAGTTCTTC.

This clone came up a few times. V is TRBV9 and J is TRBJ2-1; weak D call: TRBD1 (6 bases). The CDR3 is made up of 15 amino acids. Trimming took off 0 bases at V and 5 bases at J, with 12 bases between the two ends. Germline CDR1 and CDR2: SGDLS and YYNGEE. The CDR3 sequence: CASSVGSRQDNEQFF. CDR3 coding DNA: TGTGCCAGCAGCGTAGGAAGTCGACAGGACAATGAGCAGTTCTTC.

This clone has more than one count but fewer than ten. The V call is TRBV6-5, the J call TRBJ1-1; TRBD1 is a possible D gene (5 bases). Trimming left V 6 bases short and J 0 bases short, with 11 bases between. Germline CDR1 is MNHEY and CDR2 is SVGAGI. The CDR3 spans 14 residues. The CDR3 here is CASSLDSLNTEAFF. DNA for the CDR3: TGTGCCAGCAGCCTTGACAGTCTGAACACTGAAGCTTTCTTT.

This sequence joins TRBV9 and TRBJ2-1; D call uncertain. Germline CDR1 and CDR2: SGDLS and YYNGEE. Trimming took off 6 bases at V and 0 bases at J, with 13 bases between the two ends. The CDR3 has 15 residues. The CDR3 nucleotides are TGTGCCAGCAACTTTGGTGGAAACTCCTACAATGAGCAGTTCTTC. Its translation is CASNFGGNSYNEQFF.

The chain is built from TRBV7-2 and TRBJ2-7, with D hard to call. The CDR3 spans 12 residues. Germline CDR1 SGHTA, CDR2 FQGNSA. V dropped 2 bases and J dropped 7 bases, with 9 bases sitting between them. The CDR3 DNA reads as TGTGCCAGCAGCTTAACCAACCGGGAGCAGTACTTC. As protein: CASSLTNREQYF.

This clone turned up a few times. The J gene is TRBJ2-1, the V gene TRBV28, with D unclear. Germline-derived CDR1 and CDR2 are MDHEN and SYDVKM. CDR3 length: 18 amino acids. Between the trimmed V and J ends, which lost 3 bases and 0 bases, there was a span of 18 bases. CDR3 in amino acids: CASSLKLGRADSYNEQFF. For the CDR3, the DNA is TGTGCCAGCAGTTTGAAGCTTGGACGCGCCGACTCCTACAATGAGCAGTTCTTC.

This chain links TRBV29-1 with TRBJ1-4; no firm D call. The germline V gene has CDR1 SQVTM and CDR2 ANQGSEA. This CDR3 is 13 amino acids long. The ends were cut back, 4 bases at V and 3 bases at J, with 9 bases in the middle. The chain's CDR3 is CSVVGMANEKLFF. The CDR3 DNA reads TGCAGCGTTGTGGGGATGGCTAATGAAAAACTGTTTTTT.

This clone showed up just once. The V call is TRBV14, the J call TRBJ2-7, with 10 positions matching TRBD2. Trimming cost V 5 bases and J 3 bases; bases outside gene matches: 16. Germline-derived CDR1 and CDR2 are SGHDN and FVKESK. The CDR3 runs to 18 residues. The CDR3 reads CASSERAGGNHEFYEQYF. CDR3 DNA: TGTGCCAGCAGCGAACGAGCGGGAGGGAACCATGAATTCTACGAGCAGTACTTC.

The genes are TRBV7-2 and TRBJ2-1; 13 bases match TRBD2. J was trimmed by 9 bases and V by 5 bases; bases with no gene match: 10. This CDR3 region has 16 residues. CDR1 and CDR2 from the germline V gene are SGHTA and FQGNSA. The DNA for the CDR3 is TGTGCCAGCAGCATTACTAGCGGGAGGGCCTCGGGTGAGCAGTTCTTC. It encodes CASSITSGRASGEQFF.

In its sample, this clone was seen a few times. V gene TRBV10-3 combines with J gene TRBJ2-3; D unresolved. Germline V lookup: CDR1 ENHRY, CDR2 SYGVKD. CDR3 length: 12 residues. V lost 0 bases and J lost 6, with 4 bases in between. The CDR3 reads CAISESSDTQYF. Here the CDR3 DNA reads TGTGCCATCAGTGAGTCTTCCGATACGCAGTATTTT.

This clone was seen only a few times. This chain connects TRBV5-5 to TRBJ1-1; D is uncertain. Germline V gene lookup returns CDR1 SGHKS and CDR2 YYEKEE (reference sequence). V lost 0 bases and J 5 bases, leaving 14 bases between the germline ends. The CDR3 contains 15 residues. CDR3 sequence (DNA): TGTGCCAGCAGCTTGGCCGGAGGGTATGTGACTGAAGCTTTCTTT. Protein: CASSLAGGYVTEAFF.

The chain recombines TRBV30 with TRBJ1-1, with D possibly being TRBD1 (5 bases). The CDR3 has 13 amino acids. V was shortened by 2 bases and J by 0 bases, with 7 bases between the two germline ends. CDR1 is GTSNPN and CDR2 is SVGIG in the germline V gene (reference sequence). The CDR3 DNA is TGTGCCTGGAGTCCGACAGTGAACACTGAAGCTTTCTTT. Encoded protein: CAWSPTVNTEAFF.

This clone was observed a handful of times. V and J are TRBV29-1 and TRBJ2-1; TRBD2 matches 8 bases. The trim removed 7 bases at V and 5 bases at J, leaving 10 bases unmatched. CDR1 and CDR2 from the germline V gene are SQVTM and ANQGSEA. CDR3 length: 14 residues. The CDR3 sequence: CSAERRGADNEQFF. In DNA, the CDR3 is TGCAGCGCAGAACGGCGGGGGGCCGACAATGAGCAGTTCTTC.

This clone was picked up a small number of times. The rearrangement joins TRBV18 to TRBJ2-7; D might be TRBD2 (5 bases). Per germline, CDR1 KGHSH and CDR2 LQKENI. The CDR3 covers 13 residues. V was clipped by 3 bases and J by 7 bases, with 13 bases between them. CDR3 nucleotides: TGTGCCAGCTCACCTGGGCCCGGAGGTGAGCAGTACTTC. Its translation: CASSPGPGGEQYF.

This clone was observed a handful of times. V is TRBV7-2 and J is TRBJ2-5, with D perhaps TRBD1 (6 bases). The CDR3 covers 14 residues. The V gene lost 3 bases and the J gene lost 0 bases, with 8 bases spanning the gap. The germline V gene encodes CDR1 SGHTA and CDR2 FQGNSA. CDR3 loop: CASSFGQYQETQYF. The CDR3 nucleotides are TGTGCCAGCAGCTTCGGACAGTACCAAGAGACCCAGTACTTC.

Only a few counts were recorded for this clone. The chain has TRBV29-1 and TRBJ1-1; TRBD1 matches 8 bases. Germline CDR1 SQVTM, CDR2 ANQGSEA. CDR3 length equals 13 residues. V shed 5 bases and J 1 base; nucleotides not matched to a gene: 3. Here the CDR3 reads CSVRTGRNTEAFF. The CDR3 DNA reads TGCAGCGTTAGGACAGGGAGGAACACTGAAGCTTTCTTT.

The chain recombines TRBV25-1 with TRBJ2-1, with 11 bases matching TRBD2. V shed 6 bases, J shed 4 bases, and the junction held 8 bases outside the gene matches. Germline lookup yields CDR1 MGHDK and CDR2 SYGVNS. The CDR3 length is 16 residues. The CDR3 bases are TGTGCCAGCAGCAGACCGGGACTAGCGGTTTACAATGAGCAGTTCTTC. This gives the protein CASSRPGLAVYNEQFF.